This entry is about one TCR beta chain. This clone was detected many times. Its antigen specificity is not known. Base qualities are not provided; no much larger clone lies one nucleotide away. The library came from PCR. TCRdb records Illumina HiSeq 4000 as the sequencer. High-throughput sequencing was used to profile the CDR3 region of the TCR beta-chain in every patient. Regarding the original processing steps: A classifier to discriminate distant-metastatic papillary thyroid cancer patients was built from CDR3 differences across clinicopathological groups. To measure repertoire diversity the researchers used the Shannon index, while the Morisita-Horn index served to gauge how similar the tumor and blood repertoires were. The raw public reads went through TCRdb reprocessing: fastp at Q25, MiXCR clone calling, in-frame beta chains kept. The V and J calls were not made by the authors but by TCRdb's processing. The sample profile shows tens of thousands of clones; around 23% of them were found once. The ten largest clones capture roughly 3.2% of the sample.

The CDR3 contains 14 residues, cysteine and phenylalanine counted. The CDR3 DNA has 42 bases and is translated from base 1. CDR1 and CDR2 are read off the germline V gene as SGDLS and YYNGEE. The junction shows trimming of 2 bases on V and 7 bases on J, and the gene matches do not reach 5 bases of it. No patient had received any treatment before thyroid surgery. Using T-cell receptor beta sequencing, the researchers looked back retrospectively at clinical samples from patients, gathered between the early 2010s and the late 2010s. The data belong to a study of metastatic and nonmetastatic thyroid tumors (dated by TCRdb to about 2020). With respect to the entire study: Repertoires from peripheral blood and from tumor or nodule tissue samples of malignant and benign thyroid patients were compared. Study-wide findings and limitations: In both blood and tumor samples, TCR beta diversity was reported to be significantly higher in malignant tumors than in benign nodules.

Sequencing was done on a sample of blood. This TCR derives from a male donor with papillary thyroid cancer or a benign thyroid nodule (not recorded which). Some clones in this sample may be carry-over from other donors' samples. The sequence is built from TRBV9 and TRBJ2-1, with TRBD2 identical over 8 junction bases. The DNA sequence is as follows: TGTGCCAGCAGCGTGCTAGCGGGCATGAATGAGCAGTTCTTC. Its translation is CASSVLAGMNEQFF.